Each of the 13 T cell receptor beta chains below was sequenced from the same sample in a study of post-analysis software for immune sequencing data. Prepared libraries of TCR beta cDNA carried unique molecular identifiers. TCRdb reprocessed the PCR reads via MiXCR and lists one record per CDR3 protein. The repertoire holds about 810,000 distinct CDR3 sequences, with about 53% as singletons. These receptors' targets are unknown. Study-level findings and limits: Patients had higher frequencies than controls of roughly 5 TRBV segments, including TRBV5-6, TRBV5-1 and TRBV20-1.

The specimen sequenced was blood. Receptors originate from a girl aged 5 to 17 with multiple sclerosis.

The V call is TRBV7-9, the J call TRBJ2-5, with unresolved D. The CDR3 consists of 14 residues. Germline CDR1 and CDR2: SEHNR and FQNEAQ (reference sequence). Deletions cut 4 bases from V and 5 bases from J, with 14 bases between. For the CDR3, the DNA is TGTGCCAGCAGCTCCCACCGCCCCCAGGAGACCCAGTACTTC. Protein: CASSSHRPQETQYF.

This clonotype has a handful of counts. The genes are TRBV7-2 and TRBJ2-1; 9 positions agree with TRBD1. V shed 3 bases and J 8 bases; nucleotides not matched to a gene: 8. Per the germline V gene, CDR1 is SGHTA and CDR2 is FQGNSA. This CDR3 spans 15 amino acids. This chain's CDR3 is CASSLGGQGFDEQFF. The CDR3 bases are TGTGCCAGCAGCTTGGGGGGACAGGGATTCGATGAGCAGTTCTTC.

V and J are TRBV29-1 and TRBJ1-1, with D unresolved. V lost 7 bases, J lost 2 bases, and 11 bases lay in between. This CDR3 comprises 12 residues. Germline V gene lookup returns CDR1 SQVTM and CDR2 ANQGSEA. The CDR3 coding sequence is TGCAGCGGAAGGAAGGGAAACACTGAAGCTTTCTTT. Protein product: CSGRKGNTEAFF.

The chain carries TRBV29-1 and TRBJ2-1, with D perhaps given as TRBD1 or TRBD2 (5 bases each). CDR1 is SQVTM and CDR2 is ANQGSEA in the germline V gene. Deletions cut 7 bases from V and 8 bases from J, with 12 bases between. This CDR3 is built from 11 residues. In nucleotides, the CDR3 is TGCAGCGCCGAGGGGCTAGATGAGCAGTTCTTC. Translated: CSAEGLDEQFF.

The rearrangement joins TRBV3-1 to TRBJ2-7; D remains ambiguous. The end of the DNA aligns better with TRBJ2-5, so the J call may be wrong. This CDR3 has 12 residues. Germline CDR1 reads LGHDT; CDR2 reads YNNKEL (reference sequence). The CDR3, as DNA: TGTGCCAGCAGTTCCGTAACTGAGACCCAGTACTTC. Residues: CASSSVTETQYF.

The gene calls are TRBV7-2 and TRBJ1-1, with 9 bases lining up with TRBD1. The CDR3 runs to 14 residues. Germline V lookup: CDR1 SGHTA, CDR2 FQGNSA. V shed 5 bases, J shed 5 bases, and the junction held 6 bases outside the gene matches. This CDR3 is CASSLRTGETEAFF. As DNA, the CDR3 is TGTGCCAGCAGCCTAAGGACAGGGGAAACTGAAGCTTTCTTT.

This clonotype appeared a single time. The chain couples TRBV6-2 or TRBV6-3 to TRBJ1-1; weak D call: TRBD1 (5 bases). The germline gives CDR1 MNHEY, CDR2 SVGEGT. V lost 3 bases, J lost 0 bases, and 14 bases lay in between. The CDR3 runs to 16 residues. CDR3 in DNA: TGTGCCAGCAGTTATCCCCGACAGCGCATGAACACTGAAGCTTTCTTT. Residues: CASSYPRQRMNTEAFF.

Details on this clonotype: A read error may produce the germline difference seen at one junction end. This chain uses TRBV5-1 with TRBJ2-7, with D possibly matching TRBD1 (6 bases). From germline, CDR1 is SGHRS and CDR2 YFSETQ. The CDR3 loop spans 12 amino acids. The CDR3 coding sequence is TGTGCCAGCAGCAGGGGAGCCTACGAGCAGTACTTC. This codes for CASSRGAYEQYF.

CDR3 region: CASSNRDRTYNEQFF. The CDR3 DNA follows: TGCGCCAGCAGTAATAGGGACAGGACCTACAATGAGCAGTTCTTC. The rearrangement links TRBV5-1 to TRBJ2-1; 8 bases match TRBD1. V lost 5 bases to trimming and J lost 2 bases; unmatched junction nucleotides: 6. Per germline, CDR1 SGHRS and CDR2 YFSETQ. There are 15 residues in the CDR3.

The chain combines TRBV12-3 or TRBV12-4 with TRBJ1-3; the D is unclear. V lost 3 bases and J 0 bases, leaving 9 bases between the germline ends. CDR3 length equals 15 residues. This chain's CDR3 is CASSFRPGSGNTIYF. CDR3 coding DNA: TGTGCCAGCAGTTTTCGGCCGGGCTCTGGAAACACCATATATTTT.

This chain links TRBV7-9 with TRBJ2-7, with 9 positions matching TRBD1. Germline V gives CDR1 SEHNR, CDR2 FQNEAQ (reference sequence). The J segment lost 3 bases and the V segment lost 4 bases, leaving 7 bases of the junction unmatched. CDR3 length: 15 residues. This CDR3 reads CASSSTGTGLYEQYF. CDR3 DNA: TGTGCCAGCAGCTCTACCGGGACAGGGCTCTACGAGCAGTACTTC.

The chain joins TRBV12-3 or TRBV12-4 to TRBJ2-1, with 7 bases identical to TRBD2. This CDR3 is built from 12 residues. V was pared by 6 bases and J by 9 bases, with 5 bases of the junction left unmatched. CDR3 loop: CASRGLSGEQFF. The CDR3 nucleotides are TGTGCCAGCAGGGGACTAAGCGGTGAGCAGTTCTTC.

The rearrangement joins TRBV7-2 to TRBJ1-1, with a possible D match to TRBD1 (5 bases). This CDR3 comprises 19 residues. The germline V and J ends were trimmed by 5 bases and 4 bases, with 29 bases remaining between them. The germline V gene encodes CDR1 SGHTA and CDR2 FQGNSA. For the CDR3, the DNA is TGTGCCAGCAGCCTAGGGGTTCTTGGGGCATCAAGACTGGGCACTGAAGCTTTCTTT. It specifies CASSLGVLGASRLGTEAFF.